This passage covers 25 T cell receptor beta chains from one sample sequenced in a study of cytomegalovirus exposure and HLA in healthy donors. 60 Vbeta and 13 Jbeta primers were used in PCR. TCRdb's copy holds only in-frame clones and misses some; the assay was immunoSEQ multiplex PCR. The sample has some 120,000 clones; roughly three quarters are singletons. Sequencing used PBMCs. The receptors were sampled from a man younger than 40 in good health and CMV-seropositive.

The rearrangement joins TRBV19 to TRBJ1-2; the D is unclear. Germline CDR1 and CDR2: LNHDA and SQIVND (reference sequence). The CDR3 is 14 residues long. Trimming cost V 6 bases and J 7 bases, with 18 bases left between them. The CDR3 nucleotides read TGTGCCAGTAGCAACAGTGCCGCGAGTGGTGGCTACACCTTC. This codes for CASSNSAASGGYTF.

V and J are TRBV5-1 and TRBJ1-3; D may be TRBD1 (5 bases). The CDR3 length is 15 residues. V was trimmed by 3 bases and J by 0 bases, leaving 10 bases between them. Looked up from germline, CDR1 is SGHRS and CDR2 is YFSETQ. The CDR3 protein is CASSSGTHSGNTIYF. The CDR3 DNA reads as TGCGCCAGCAGCTCGGGGACTCACTCTGGAAACACCATATATTTT.

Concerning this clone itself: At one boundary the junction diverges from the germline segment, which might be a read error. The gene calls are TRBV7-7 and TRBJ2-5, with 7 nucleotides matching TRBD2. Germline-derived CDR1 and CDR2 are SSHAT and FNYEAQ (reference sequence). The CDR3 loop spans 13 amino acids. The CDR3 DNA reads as TGTGCTAGCAGCTTTGCGGGGGAGGAGACCCAGTACTTC. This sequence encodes CASSFAGEETQYF.

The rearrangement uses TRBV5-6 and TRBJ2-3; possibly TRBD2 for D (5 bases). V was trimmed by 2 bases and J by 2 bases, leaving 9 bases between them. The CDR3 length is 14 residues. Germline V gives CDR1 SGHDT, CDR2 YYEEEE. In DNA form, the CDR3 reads TGTGCCAGCAGCTTCGGGCGGGTCACAGATACGCAGTATTTT. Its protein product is CASSFGRVTDTQYF.

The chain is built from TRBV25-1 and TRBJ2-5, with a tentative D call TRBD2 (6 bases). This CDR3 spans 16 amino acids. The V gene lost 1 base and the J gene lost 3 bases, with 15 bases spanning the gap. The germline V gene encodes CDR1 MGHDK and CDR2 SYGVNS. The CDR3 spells CASSEWKWGGKETQYF. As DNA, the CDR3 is TGTGCCAGCAGTGAATGGAAATGGGGCGGGAAAGAGACCCAGTACTTC.

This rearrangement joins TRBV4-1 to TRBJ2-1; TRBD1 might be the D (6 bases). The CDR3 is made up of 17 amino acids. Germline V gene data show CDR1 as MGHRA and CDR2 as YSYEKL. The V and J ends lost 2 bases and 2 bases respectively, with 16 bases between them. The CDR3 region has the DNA TGCGCCAGCAGCCAACGACAAACCAGGGGAACCTACAATGAGCAGTTCTTC. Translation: CASSQRQTRGTYNEQFF.

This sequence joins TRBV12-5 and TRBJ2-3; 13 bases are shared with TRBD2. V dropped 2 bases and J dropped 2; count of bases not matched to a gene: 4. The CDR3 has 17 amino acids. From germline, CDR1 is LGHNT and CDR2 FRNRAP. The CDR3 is CASGLLLAGGLTDTQYF. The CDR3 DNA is TGTGCTAGTGGTTTGTTACTAGCGGGGGGGCTCACAGATACGCAGTATTTT.

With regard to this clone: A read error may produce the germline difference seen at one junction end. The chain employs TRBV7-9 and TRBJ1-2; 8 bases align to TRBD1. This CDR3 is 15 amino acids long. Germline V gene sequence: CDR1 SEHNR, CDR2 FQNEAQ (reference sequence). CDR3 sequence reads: CSSSSRQGLDYGYTF. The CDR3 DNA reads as TGTTCCAGCAGCTCGAGACAGGGGCTCGACTATGGCTACACCTTC. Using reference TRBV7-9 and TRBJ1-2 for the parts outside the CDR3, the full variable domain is DTGVSQNPRHKITKRGQNVTFRCDPISEHNRLYWYRQTLGQGPEFLTYFQNEAQLEKSRLLSDRFSAERPKGSFSTLEIQRTEQGDSAMYLCSSSSRQGLDYGYTFGSGTRLTVV.

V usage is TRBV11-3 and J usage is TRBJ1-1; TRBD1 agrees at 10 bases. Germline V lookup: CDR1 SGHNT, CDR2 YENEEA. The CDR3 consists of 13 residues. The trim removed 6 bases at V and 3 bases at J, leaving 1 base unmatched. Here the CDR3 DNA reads TGTGCCAGCAGGGGGACAGGGGACACTGAAGCTTTCTTT. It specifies CASRGTGDTEAFF.

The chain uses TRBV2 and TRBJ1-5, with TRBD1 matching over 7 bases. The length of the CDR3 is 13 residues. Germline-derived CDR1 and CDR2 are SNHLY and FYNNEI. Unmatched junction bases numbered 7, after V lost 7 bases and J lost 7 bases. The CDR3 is CASNTGDSQPQHF. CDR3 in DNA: TGTGCCAGCAATACAGGGGACAGCCAGCCCCAGCATTTT.

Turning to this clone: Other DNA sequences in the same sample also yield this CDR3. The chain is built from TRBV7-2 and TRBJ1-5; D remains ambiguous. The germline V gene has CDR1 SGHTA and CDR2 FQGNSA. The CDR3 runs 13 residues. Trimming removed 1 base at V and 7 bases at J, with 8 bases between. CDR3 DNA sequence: TGTGCCAGCAGCTTAGGCCGGGGACAGCCCCAGCATTTT. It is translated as CASSLGRGQPQHF.

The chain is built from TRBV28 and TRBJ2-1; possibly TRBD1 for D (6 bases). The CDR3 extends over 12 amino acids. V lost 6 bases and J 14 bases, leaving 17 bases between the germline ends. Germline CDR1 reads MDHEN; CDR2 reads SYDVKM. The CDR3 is CASSSNTGSKFF. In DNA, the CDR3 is TGTGCCAGCAGCTCTAATACAGGGAGCAAGTTCTTC.

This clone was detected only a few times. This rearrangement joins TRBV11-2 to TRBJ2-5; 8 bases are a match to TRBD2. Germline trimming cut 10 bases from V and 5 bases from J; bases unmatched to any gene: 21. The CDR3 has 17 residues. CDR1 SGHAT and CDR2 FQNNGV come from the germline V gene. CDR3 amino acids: CATTPVISSGSGETQYF. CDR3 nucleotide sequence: TGTGCCACCACCCCAGTCATTAGCAGCGGGAGTGGGGAGACCCAGTACTTC.

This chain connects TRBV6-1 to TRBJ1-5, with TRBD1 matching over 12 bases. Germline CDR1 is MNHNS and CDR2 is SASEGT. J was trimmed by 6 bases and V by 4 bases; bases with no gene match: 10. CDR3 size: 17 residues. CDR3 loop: CASSARDRGRQGQPQHF. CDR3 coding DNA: TGTGCCAGCAGTGCGAGGGACAGGGGGCGCCAGGGTCAGCCCCAGCATTTT.

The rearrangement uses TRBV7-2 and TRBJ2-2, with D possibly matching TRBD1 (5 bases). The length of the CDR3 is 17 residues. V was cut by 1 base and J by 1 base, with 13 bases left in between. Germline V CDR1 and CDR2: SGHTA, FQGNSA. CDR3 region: CASSLVASTVNTGELFF. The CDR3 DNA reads TGTGCCAGCAGCTTAGTAGCCTCGACAGTGAACACCGGGGAGCTGTTTTTT.

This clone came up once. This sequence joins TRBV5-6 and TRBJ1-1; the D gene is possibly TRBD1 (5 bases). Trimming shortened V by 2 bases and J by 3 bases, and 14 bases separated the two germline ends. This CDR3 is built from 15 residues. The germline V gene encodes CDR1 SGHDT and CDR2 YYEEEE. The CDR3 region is CASSFIYAGHTEAFF. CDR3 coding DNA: TGTGCCAGCAGCTTCATCTATGCAGGGCACACTGAAGCTTTCTTT.

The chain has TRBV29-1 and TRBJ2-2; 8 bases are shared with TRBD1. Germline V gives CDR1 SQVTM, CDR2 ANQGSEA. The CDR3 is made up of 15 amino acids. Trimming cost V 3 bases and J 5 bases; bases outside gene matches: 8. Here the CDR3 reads CSVDRGTGGTGELFF. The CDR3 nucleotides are TGCAGCGTTGACCGCGGGACAGGCGGAACCGGGGAGCTGTTTTTT.

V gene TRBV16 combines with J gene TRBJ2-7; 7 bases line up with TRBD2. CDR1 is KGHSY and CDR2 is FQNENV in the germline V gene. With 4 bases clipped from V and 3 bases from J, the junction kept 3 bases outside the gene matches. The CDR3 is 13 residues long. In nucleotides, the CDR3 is TGTGCCAGCAGCCGACGCGGGGGCTACGAGCAGTACTTC. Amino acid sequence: CASSRRGGYEQYF.

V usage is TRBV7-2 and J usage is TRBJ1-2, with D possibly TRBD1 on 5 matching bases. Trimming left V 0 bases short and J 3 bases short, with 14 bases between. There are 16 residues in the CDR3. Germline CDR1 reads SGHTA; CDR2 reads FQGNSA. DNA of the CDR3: TGTGCCAGCAGCTTAGCCCGTGGGACTTTCGACTATGGCTACACCTTC. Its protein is CASSLARGTFDYGYTF.

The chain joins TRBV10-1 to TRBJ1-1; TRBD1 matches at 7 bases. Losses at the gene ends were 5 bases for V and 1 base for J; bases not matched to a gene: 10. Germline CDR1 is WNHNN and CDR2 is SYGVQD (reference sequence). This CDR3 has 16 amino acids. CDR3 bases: TGCGCCAGCAGTCCGCGGTTTGACAGGGAGAACACTGAAGCTTTCTTT. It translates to CASSPRFDRENTEAFF.

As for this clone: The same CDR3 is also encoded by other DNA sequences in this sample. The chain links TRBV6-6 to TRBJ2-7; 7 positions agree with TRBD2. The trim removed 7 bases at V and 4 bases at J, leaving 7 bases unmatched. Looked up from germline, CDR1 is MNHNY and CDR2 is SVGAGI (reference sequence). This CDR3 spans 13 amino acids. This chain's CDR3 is CASTPTGGYEQYF. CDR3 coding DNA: TGTGCCAGCACCCCGACGGGGGGTTACGAGCAGTACTTC.

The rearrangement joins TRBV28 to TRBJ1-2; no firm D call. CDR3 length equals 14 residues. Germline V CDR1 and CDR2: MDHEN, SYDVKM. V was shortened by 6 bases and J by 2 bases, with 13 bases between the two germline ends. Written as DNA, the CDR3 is TGTGCCAGCAGACCGGGGAGCAGAAACTATGGCTACACCTTC. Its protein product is CASRPGSRNYGYTF.

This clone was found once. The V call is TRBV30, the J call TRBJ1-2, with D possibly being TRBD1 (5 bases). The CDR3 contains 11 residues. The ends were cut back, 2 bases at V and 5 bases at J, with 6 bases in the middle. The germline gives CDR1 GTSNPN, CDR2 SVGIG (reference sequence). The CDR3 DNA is TGTGCCTGGAGTCGGGGGTATGGCTACACCTTC. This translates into CAWSRGYGYTF.

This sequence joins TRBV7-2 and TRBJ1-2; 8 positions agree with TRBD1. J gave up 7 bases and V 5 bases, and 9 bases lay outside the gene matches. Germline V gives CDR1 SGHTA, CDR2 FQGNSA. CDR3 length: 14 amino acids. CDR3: CASSLMTGVVGYTF. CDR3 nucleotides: TGTGCCAGCAGCCTAATGACAGGGGTGGTTGGCTACACCTTC.

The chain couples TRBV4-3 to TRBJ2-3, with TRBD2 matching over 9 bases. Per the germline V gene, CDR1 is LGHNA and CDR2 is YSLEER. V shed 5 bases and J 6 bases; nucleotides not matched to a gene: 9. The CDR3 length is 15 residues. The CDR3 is CASSTWTSEGDTQYF. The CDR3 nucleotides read TGCGCCAGCAGCACCTGGACTAGCGAAGGGGATACGCAGTATTTT.